This T cell receptor beta chain was obtained from a study of T-cell memory formation after mild COVID-19. For the study at large: TCR clusters were mostly donor specific. Study-wide points: Pre-infection memory contained some responding clones, which suggested that cross-reactive memory had joined. Contracting CD4+ clones lay largely in CM and EM, with CD8+ ones residing in EMRA.

The sample holds a few counts of this clonotype. Its matching antigen is unknown. The junction differs from germline at one of its ends, possibly a read error. Constant-segment primers and 5'RACE yielded cDNA libraries for TCR alpha and TCR beta, each carrying sample barcodes and UMIs. TCRdb redid the calling of the 5' RACE reads with MiXCR, one entry per CDR3 protein. The sample includes some 69,000 distinct CDR3 sequences, around 17% of them seen just once. CDR3 size: 18 residues. The sample comprised PBMCs or a T cell subset sorted from them (not recorded which). This chain uses TRBV12-3 or TRBV12-4 with TRBJ2-3, with 8 bases identical to TRBD2. The sequence was collected from an adult woman who had mild COVID-19 (a few samples of this study predate the infection). Cell type and time point are not known. In nucleotides, the CDR3 is TGTGCCAGCAGCTTAGGGTTCGCTAGCGGGCCTAACACAGATACGCAGTATTTT. Translated: CASSLGFASGPNTDTQYF.